The TCR beta chain described here comes from a study of cytomegalovirus exposure and HLA in healthy donors. Study findings and constraints: With further analysis later on, most CMV-associated TCR beta chains appeared HLA-restricted.

The study ran its PCR with 60 Vbeta and 13 Jbeta primers. Libraries were prepared by immunoSEQ multiplex PCR; TCRdb keeps only in-frame clonotypes and omits some of them. The sample has 190,000 or so clones, over 75% seen once; the top ten hold roughly 10%. V lost 4 bases and J lost 1, with 17 bases in between. Germline-derived CDR1 and CDR2 are SGHNT and YYREEE (reference sequence). The CDR3 totals 16 residues. This cohort consisted of healthy bone marrow donors. In regard to this clone: What it binds is not known.

This sequence joins TRBV5-4 and TRBJ1-1; unclear D gene. Sequencing input: PBMCs. The TCR comes from a woman between 50 and 59 years old in good health and CMV-seropositive. CDR3: CASSLDPTGRNTEAFF. CDR3 in DNA: TGTGCCAGCAGCCTGGACCCGACTGGAAGGAACACTGAAGCTTTCTTT.